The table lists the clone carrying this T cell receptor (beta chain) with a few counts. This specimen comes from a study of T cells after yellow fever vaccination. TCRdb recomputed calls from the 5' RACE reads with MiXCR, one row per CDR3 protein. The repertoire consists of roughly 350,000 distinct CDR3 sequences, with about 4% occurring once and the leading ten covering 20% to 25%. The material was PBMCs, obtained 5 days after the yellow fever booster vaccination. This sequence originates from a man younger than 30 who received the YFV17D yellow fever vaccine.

The CDR3 region is CASSARGGSNQPQHF. As DNA, the CDR3 is TGTGCCAGCAGTGCCCGTGGGGGTAGCAATCAGCCCCAGCATTTT. The V and J genes are TRBV2 and TRBJ1-5, with TRBD1 as a possible D gene (5 bases). Germline values: CDR1 SNHLY, CDR2 FYNNEI. V lost 4 bases and J 0 bases, leaving 10 bases between the germline ends. The length of the CDR3 is 15 residues.